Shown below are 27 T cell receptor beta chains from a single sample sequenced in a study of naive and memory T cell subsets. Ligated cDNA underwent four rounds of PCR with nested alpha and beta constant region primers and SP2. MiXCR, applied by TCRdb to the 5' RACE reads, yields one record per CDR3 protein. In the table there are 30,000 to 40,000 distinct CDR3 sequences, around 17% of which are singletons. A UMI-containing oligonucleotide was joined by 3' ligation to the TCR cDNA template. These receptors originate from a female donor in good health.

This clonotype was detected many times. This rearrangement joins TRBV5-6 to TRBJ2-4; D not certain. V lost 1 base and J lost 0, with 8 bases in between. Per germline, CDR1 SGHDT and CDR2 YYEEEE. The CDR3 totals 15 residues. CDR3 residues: CASSLWSGAKNIQYF. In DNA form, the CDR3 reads TGTGCCAGCAGCTTGTGGTCAGGAGCCAAAAACATTCAGTACTTC.

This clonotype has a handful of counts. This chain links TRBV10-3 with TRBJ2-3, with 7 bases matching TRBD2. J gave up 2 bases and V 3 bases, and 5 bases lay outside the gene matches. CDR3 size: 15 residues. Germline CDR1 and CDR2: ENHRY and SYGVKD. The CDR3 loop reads CAISESGLNTDTQYF. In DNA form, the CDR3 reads TGTGCCATCAGTGAATCGGGACTAAACACAGATACGCAGTATTTT.

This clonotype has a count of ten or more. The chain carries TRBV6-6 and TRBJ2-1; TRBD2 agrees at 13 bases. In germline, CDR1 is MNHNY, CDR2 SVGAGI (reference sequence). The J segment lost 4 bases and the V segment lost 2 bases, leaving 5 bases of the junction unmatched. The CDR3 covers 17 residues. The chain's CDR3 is CASSYMGLAGIYNEQFF. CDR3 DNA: TGTGCCAGCAGTTACATGGGACTAGCGGGGATATACAATGAGCAGTTCTTC.

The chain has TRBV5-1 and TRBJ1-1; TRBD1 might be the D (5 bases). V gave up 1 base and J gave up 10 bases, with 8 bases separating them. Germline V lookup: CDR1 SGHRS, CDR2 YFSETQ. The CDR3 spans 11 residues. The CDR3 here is CASSLQGAAFF. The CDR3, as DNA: TGCGCCAGCAGCTTGCAGGGAGCAGCTTTCTTT.

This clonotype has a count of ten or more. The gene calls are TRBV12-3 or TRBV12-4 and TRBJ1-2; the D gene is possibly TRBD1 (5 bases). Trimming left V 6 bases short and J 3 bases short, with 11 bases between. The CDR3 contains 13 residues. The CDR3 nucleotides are TGTGCCAGCAGCCCGGGGGGGTACTATGGCTACACCTTC. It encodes CASSPGGYYGYTF.

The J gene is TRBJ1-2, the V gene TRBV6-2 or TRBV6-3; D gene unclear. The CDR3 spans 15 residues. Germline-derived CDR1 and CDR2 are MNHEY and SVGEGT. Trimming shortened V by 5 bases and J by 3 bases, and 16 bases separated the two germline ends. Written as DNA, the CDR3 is TGTGCCAGCAGTCGAGGGCCCTCTTGGGACTATGGCTACACCTTC. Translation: CASSRGPSWDYGYTF.

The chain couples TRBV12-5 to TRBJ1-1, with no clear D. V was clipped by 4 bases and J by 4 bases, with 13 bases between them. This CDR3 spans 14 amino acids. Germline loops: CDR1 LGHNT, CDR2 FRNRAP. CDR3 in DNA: TGTGCTAGTGGTTCGGGCGCTTATACCACTGAAGCTTTCTTT. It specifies CASGSGAYTTEAFF. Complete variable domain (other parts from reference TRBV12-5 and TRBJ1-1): DARVTQTPRHKVTEMGQEVTMRCQPILGHNTVFWYRQTMMQGLELLAYFRNRAPLDDSGMPKDRFSAEMPDATLATLKIQPSEPRDSAVYFCASGSGAYTTEAFFGQGTRLTVV.

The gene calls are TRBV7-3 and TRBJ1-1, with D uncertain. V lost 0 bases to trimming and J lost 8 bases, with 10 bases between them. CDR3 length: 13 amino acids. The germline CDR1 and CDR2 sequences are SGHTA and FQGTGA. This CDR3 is CASSLTGPGEAFF. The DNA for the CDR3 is TGTGCCAGCAGCTTAACGGGCCCAGGCGAAGCTTTCTTT.

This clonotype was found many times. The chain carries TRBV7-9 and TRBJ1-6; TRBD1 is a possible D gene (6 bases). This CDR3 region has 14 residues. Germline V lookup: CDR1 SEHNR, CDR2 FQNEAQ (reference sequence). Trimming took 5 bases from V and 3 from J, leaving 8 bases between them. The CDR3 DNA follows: TGTGCCAGCAGCCAGGACAGCTATAATTCACCCCTCCACTTT. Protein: CASSQDSYNSPLHF.

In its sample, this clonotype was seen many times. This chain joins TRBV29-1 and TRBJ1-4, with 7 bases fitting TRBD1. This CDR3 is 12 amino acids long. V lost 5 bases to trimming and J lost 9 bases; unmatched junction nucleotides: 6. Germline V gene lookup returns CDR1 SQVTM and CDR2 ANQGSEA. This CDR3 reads CSVRTGDQKLFF. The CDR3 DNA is TGCAGCGTTCGAACAGGGGACCAAAAACTGTTTTTT.

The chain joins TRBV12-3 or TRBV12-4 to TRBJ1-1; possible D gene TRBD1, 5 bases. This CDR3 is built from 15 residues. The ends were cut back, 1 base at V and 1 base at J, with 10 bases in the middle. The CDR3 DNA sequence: TGTGCCAGCAGTTTAGGGCCGACAGAGAACACTGAAGCTTTCTTT. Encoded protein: CASSLGPTENTEAFF.

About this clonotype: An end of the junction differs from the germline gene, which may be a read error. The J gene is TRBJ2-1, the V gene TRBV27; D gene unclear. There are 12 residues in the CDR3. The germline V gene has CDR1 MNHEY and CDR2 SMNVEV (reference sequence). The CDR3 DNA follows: TGTGCCAGCGGTTTAATCACCTCTCCCCAGTTCTTC. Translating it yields CASGLITSPQFF.

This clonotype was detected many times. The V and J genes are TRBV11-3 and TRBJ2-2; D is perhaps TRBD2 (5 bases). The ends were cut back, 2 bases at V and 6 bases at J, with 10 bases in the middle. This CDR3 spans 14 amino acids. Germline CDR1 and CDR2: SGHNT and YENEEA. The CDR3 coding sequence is TGTGCCAGCAGCTTATTACGGGATCCCGGGGAGCTGTTTTTT. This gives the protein CASSLLRDPGELFF. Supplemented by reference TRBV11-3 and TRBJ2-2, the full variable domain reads EAGVVQSPRYKIIEKKQPVAFWCNPISGHNTLYWYLQNLGQGPELLIRYENEEAVDDSQLPKDRFSAERLKGVDSTLKIQPAELGDSAVYLCASSLLRDPGELFFGEGSRLTVL.

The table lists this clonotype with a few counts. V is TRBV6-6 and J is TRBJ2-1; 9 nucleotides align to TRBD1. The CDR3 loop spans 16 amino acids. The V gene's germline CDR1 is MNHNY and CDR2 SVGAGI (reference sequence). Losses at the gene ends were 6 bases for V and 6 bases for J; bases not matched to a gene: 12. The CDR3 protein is CASREGTGRLRNEQFF. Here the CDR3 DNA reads TGTGCCAGCAGGGAGGGGACAGGGAGACTACGCAATGAGCAGTTCTTC.

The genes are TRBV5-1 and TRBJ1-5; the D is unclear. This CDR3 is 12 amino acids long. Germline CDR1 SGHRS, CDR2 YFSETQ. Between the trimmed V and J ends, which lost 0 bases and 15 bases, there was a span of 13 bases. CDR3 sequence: CASSLAGQPVHF. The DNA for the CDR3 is TGCGCCAGCAGCTTGGCCGGGCAGCCCGTGCATTTT.

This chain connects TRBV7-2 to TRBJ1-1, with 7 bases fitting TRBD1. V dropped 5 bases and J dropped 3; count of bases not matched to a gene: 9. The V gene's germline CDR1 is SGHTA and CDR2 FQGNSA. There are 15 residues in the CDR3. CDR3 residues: CASSHVTGAYTEAFF. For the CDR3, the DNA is TGTGCCAGCAGCCACGTCACAGGGGCATACACTGAAGCTTTCTTT. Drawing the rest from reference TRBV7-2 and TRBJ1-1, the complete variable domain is GAGVSQSPSNKVTEKGKDVELRCDPISGHTALYWYRQSLGQGLEFLIYFQGNSAPDKSGLPSDRFSAERTGGSVSTLTIQRTQQEDSAVYLCASSHVTGAYTEAFFGQGTRLTVV.

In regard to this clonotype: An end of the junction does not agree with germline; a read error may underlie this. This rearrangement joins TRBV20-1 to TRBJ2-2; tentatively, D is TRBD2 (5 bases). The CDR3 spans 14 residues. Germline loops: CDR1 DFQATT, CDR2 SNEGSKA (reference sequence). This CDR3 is CSTREFQNTGELFF. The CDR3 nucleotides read TGCAGTACTAGAGAGTTCCAGAACACCGGGGAGCTGTTTTTT.

The CDR3, as DNA: TGTGCCAGCAGCGCGCGTAGGGCTGATCACTACAATGAGCAGTTCTTC. Translation: CASSARRADHYNEQFF. The gene calls are TRBV13 and TRBJ2-1; D uncertain. V shed 5 bases and J shed 3 bases, with 17 bases lying between them. From germline, CDR1 is PRHDT and CDR2 FYEKMQ (reference sequence). The CDR3 spans 16 residues.

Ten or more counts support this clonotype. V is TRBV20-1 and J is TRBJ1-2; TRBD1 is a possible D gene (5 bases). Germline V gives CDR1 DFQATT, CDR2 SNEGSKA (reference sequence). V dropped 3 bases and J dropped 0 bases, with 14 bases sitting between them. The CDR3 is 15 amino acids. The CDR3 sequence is CSASFLAGSNYGYTF. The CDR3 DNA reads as TGCAGTGCTAGTTTCCTGGCAGGGTCTAACTATGGCTACACCTTC.

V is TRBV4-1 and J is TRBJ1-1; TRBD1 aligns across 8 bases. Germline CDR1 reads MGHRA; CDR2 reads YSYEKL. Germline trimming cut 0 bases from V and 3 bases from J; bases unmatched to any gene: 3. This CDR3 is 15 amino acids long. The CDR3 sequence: CASSQENRGDTEAFF. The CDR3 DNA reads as TGCGCCAGCAGCCAAGAGAACAGGGGGGACACTGAAGCTTTCTTT.

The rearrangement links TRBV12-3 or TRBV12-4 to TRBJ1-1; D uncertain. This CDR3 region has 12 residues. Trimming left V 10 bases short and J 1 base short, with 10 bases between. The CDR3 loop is CATRQKNTEAFF. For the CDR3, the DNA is TGTGCCACCCGTCAGAAGAACACTGAAGCTTTCTTT.

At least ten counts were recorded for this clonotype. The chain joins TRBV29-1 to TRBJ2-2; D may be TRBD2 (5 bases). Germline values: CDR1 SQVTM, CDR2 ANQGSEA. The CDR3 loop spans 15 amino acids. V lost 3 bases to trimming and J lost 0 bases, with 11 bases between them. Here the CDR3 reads CSVEKGDANTGELFF. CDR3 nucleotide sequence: TGCAGCGTTGAGAAGGGAGACGCGAACACCGGGGAGCTGTTTTTT.

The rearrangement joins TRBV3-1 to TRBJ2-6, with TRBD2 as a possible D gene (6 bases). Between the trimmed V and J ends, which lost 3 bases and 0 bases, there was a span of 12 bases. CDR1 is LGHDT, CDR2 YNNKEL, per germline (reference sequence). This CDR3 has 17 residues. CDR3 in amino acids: CASSQGGSSSGANVLTF. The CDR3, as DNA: TGTGCCAGCAGCCAGGGAGGTTCGAGCTCTGGGGCCAACGTCCTGACTTTC.

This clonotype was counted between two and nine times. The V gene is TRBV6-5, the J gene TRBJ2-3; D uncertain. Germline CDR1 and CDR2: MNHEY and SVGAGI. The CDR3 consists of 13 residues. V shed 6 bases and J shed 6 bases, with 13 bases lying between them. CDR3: CASRTRSPDTQYF. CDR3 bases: TGTGCCAGCAGGACCCGTTCTCCCGATACGCAGTATTTT.

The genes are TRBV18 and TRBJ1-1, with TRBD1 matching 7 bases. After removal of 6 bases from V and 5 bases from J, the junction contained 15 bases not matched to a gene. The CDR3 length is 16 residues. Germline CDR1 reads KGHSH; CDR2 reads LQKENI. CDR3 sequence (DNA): TGTGCCAGCTCGACATTAAGGGACAGAGAAACAACTGAAGCTTTCTTT. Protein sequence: CASSTLRDRETTEAFF.

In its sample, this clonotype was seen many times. In DNA, the CDR3 is TGCAGCGTTGAGGAGGGGGGGAGACCAGATACGCAGTATTTT. This gives the protein CSVEEGGRPDTQYF. The J gene is TRBJ2-3, the V gene TRBV29-1; a possible D gene is TRBD2 (7 bases). The germline gives CDR1 SQVTM, CDR2 ANQGSEA. The CDR3 is made up of 14 amino acids. V lost 3 bases to trimming and J lost 4 bases, with 14 bases between them.

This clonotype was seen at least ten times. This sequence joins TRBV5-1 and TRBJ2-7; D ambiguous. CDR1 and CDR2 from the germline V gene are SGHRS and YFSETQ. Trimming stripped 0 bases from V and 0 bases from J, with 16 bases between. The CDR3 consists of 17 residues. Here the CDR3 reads CASSLAGFPYNSYEQYF. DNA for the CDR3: TGCGCCAGCAGCTTGGCCGGTTTTCCTTACAACTCCTACGAGCAGTACTTC. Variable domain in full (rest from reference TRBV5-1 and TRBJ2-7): KAGVTQTPRYLIKTRGQQVTLSCSPISGHRSVSWYQQTPGQGLQFLFEYFSETQRNKGNFPGRFSGRQFSNSRSEMNVSTLELGDSALYLCASSLAGFPYNSYEQYFGPGTRLTVT.